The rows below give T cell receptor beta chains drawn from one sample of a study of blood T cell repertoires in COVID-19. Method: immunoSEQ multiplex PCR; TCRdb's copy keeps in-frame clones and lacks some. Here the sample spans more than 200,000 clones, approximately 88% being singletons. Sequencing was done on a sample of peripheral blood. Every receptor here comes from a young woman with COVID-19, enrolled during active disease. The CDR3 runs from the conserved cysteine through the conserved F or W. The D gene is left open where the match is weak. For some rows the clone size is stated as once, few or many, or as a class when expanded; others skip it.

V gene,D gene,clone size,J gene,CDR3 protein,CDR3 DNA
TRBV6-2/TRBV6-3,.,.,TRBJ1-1,CASSYPTRTEAFF,TGTGCCAGCAGTTACCCGACAAGGACTGAAGCTTTCTTT
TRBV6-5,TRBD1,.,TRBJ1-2,CASNPGGQGYGYTF,TGTGCCAGCAATCCCGGGGGACAGGGCTATGGCTACACCTTC
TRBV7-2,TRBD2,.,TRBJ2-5,CASRQAGSQETQYF,TGTGCCAGCAGACAAGCGGGGTCCCAAGAGACCCAGTACTTC
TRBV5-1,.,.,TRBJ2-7,CASSLVSGLDPYEQYF,TGCGCCAGCAGCTTGGTAAGCGGACTCGACCCCTACGAGCAGTACTTC
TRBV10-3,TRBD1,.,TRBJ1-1,CAISEGNRGNTEAFF,TGTGCCATCAGTGAGGGGAACAGGGGCAACACTGAAGCTTTCTTT
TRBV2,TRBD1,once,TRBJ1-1,CASSLDRVNTEAFF,TGTGCCAGCAGCCTGGACAGGGTGAACACTGAAGCTTTCTTT
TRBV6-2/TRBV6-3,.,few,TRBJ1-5,CASSYVSSNQPQHF,TGTGCCAGCAGTTACGTGTCAAGCAATCAGCCCCAGCATTTT
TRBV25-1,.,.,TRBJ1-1,CASSESLLAQHNTEAFF,TGTGCCAGCAGTGAAAGTCTTTTAGCCCAGCACAACACTGAAGCTTTCTTT
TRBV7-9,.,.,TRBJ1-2,CASSLDVVGANYGYTF,TGTGCCAGCAGCTTAGATGTGGTAGGGGCTAACTATGGCTACACCTTC
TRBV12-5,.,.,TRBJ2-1,CASASPSRRGLHSYNEQFF,TGTGCTAGTGCTTCACCCTCAAGGCGGGGGCTTCACTCCTACAATGAGCAGTTCTTC
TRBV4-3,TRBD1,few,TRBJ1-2,CASSQDLRGDRGQNGYTF,TGCGCCAGCAGCCAAGATCTTAGGGGGGACAGGGGGCAGAATGGCTACACCTTC
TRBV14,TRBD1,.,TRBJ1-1,CASSHFLGQTSGSGTEAFF,TGTGCCAGCAGCCATTTCCTGGGACAGACGTCTGGGTCTGGCACTGAAGCTTTCTTT
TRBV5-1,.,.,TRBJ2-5,CASSLADSRKTQYF,TGCGCCAGCAGCTTGGCGGACAGTAGAAAGACCCAGTACTTC
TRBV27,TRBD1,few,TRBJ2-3,CASRRWDRPTGGETDTQYF,TGTGCCAGCAGACGGTGGGACAGGCCTACAGGGGGCGAGACAGATACGCAGTATTTT
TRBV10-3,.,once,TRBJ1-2,CAISDRSEGGYTF,TGTGCCATCAGTGATCGGAGCGAGGGCGGCTACACCTTC
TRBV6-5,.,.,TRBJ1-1,CASSYSLTIGGAEAFF,TGTGCCAGCAGTTACTCGTTGACGATCGGGGGGGCTGAAGCTTTCTTT
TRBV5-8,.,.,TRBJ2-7,CASSLGREYEQYF,TGTGCCAGCAGCTTGGGCAGGGAATACGAGCAGTACTTC
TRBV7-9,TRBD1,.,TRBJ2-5,CASSSGQGAETQYF,TGTGCCAGCAGCTCAGGACAGGGGGCCGAGACCCAGTACTTC
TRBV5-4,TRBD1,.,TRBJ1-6,CASSWTGNSPLHF,TGTGCCAGCAGCTGGACAGGGAACTCACCCCTCCACTTT
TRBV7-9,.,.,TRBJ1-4,CASSSELESPEKLFF,TGTGCCAGCAGCTCGGAGTTGGAAAGCCCCGAAAAACTGTTTTTT
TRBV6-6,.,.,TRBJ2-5,CASFRERKETQYF,TGTGCCAGCTTCCGGGAGAGGAAAGAGACCCAGTACTTC
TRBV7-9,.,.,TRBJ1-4,CASSLGTAEKLFF,TGTGCCAGCAGCTTAGGGACAGCTGAAAAACTGTTTTTT
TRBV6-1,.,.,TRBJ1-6,CASSERDIQTYNSPLHF,TGTGCCAGCAGTGAGAGGGACATACAAACCTATAATTCACCCCTCCACTTT
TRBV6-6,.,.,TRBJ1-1,CASSYSMNTEAFF,TGTGCCAGCAGTTACTCCATGAACACTGAAGCTTTCTTT
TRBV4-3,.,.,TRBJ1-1,CASSQDNGGVNTEAFF,TGCGCCAGCAGCCAAGATAATGGGGGGGTGAACACTGAAGCTTTCTTT
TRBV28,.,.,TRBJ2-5,CASSLLGVGIQETQYF,TGTGCCAGCAGTTTATTAGGGGTGGGGATACAAGAGACCCAGTACTTC
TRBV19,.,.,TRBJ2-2,CATLGRDTPGPRDGELFF,TGTGCCACCCTAGGAAGAGACACACCGGGCCCCCGGGACGGGGAGCTGTTTTTT
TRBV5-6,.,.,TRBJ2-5,CASTLVGTQGETQYF,TGTGCCAGCACGCTAGTTGGCACCCAGGGGGAGACCCAGTACTTC
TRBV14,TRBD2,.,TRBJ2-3,CASSQNGLAVTDTQYF,TGTGCCAGCAGCCAAAATGGACTAGCGGTCACAGATACGCAGTATTTT
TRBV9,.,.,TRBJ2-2,CASSGRGGLTGELFF,TGTGCCAGCAGCGGGAGGGGGGGCCTCACCGGGGAGCTGTTTTTT